Below are 3 T cell receptor beta chains sequenced from a single sample in a study of blood T cell repertoires in COVID-19. The table came from immunoSEQ multiplex PCR; TCRdb's copy has only in-frame clones and leaves some out. The table has approximately 300,000 clones, nearly 90% seen once. Specimen: peripheral blood. These receptors all come from a woman aged 35 to 49 with COVID-19, enrolled during active disease.

The gene calls are TRBV5-5 and TRBJ2-7; D is perhaps TRBD2 (6 bases). The germline V gene encodes CDR1 SGHKS and CDR2 YYEKEE (reference sequence). The ends were cut back, 4 bases at V and 2 bases at J, with 16 bases in the middle. The CDR3 is 15 amino acids. The CDR3 region is CASSPLGTGAYEQYF. For the CDR3, the DNA is TGTGCCAGCAGCCCCCTCGGGACGGGAGCCTACGAGCAGTACTTC.

The chain has TRBV9 and TRBJ2-7; 8 nucleotides agree with TRBD1. The CDR3 runs 12 residues. CDR1 SGDLS and CDR2 YYNGEE come from the germline V gene. V shed 3 bases, J shed 7 bases, and the junction held 3 bases outside the gene matches. The CDR3 loop is CASSATGGEQYF. The CDR3 nucleotides are TGTGCCAGCAGCGCCACAGGGGGGGAGCAGTACTTC. Full variable domain (rest looked up from reference TRBV9 and TRBJ2-7): DSGVTQTPKHLITATGQRVTLRCSPRSGDLSVYWYQQSLDQGLQFLIQYYNGEERAKGNILERFSAQQFPDLHSELNLSSLELGDSALYFCASSATGGEQYFGPGTRLTVT.

The chain combines TRBV19 with TRBJ1-2; TRBD1 is a possible D gene (5 bases). With 3 bases removed from V and 4 bases from J, the gap between germline ends came to 6 bases. CDR3 size: 12 residues. Germline V gene lookup returns CDR1 LNHDA and CDR2 SQIVND (reference sequence). The CDR3 DNA sequence: TGTGCCAGTAGTATTCAGGGCTATGGCTACACCTTC. It specifies CASSIQGYGYTF.